What follows describes a single T cell receptor beta chain. The entry originates in a study of blood T cell repertoires in COVID-19. On the study more broadly: Acute and convalescent COVID-19 samples came from the United States, Italy and Spain. Nucleic acid was either cDNA or gDNA, and it came from T cells, B-cell-depleted T cells, or PBMCs.

Under the authors' procedure: How many nucleated cells were present was estimated from reference gene primer amplification. The table came from immunoSEQ multiplex PCR; TCRdb's copy has only in-frame clones and leaves some out. D and trimming were read from the DNA, whereas the V and J calls and clone size are those reported in that table. The sample yields 250,000 to 300,000 clones, roughly 93% seen once. The germline V gene encodes CDR1 SGHTA and CDR2 FQGTGA. The CDR3 has 15 residues. V lost 0 bases, J lost 3 bases, and 5 bases stayed unmatched. Sequencing was done on a sample of PBMCs or T cells enriched from blood (not recorded which). The chain uses TRBV7-3 and TRBJ2-7; TRBD2 agrees at 7 bases. The sequence derives from a woman aged 40 to 49 with acute COVID-19. CDR3 bases: TGTGCCAGCAGCTTAACTGGGGGAGGGAACTACGAGCAGTACTTC. Translation gives CASSLTGGGNYEQYF.